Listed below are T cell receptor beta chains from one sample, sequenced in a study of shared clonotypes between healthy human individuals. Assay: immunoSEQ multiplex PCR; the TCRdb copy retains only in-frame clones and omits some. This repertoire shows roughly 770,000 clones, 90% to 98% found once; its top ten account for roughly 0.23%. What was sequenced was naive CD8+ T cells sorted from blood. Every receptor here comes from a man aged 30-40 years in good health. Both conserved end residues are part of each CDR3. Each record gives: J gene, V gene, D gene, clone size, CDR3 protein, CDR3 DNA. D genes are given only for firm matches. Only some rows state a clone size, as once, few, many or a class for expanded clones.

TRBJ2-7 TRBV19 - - CASGAAHSYEQYF TGTGCCAGCGGCGCGGCTCACTCCTACGAGCAGTACTTC
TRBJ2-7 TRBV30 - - CAWSLQDTYEQYF TGTGCCTGGAGTCTTCAGGACACCTACGAGCAGTACTTC
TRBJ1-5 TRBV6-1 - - CASSEGPSPQHF TGTGCCAGCAGCGAAGGCCCATCGCCCCAGCATTTT
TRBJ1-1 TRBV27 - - CASRGGKPEAFF TGTGCCAGCAGAGGAGGGAAACCTGAAGCTTTCTTT
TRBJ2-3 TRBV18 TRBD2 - CASSPPPSGSTDTQYF TGTGCCAGCTCACCACCGCCTAGCGGGAGCACAGATACGCAGTATTTT
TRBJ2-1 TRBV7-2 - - CASRHGIGGNEQFF TGTGCCAGCAGGCACGGGATTGGGGGCAATGAGCAGTTCTTC
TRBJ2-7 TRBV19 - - CASSLPGFSYEQYF TGTGCCAGTAGTTTACCCGGTTTCTCCTACGAGCAGTACTTC
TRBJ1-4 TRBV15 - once CATSNLGRNLNEKLFF TGTGCCACCAGCAACCTGGGACGGAACTTAAATGAAAAACTGTTTTTT
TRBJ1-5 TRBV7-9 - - CASSLAQGRAAGQPQHF TGTGCCAGCAGCTTAGCCCAGGGCAGGGCGGCGGGACAGCCCCAGCATTTT
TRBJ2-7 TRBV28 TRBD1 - CASSGDRALYEQYF TGTGCCAGCAGTGGGGACAGGGCTCTCTACGAGCAGTACTTC
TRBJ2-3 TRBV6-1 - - CASSESPDSLGSFADTQYF TGTGCCAGCAGTGAATCCCCCGACTCCCTAGGTTCTTTCGCAGATACGCAGTATTTT
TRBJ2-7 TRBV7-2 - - CASSPRGQGPYEQYF TGTGCCAGCAGCCCCCGGGGGCAGGGTCCCTACGAGCAGTACTTC
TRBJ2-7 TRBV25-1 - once CASSEEGLSYEQYF TGTGCCAGCAGTGAGGAGGGTCTCTCCTACGAGCAGTACTTC
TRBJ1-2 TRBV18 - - CASSQDSNYGYTF TGTGCCAGCTCGCAGGACTCTAACTATGGCTACACCTTC